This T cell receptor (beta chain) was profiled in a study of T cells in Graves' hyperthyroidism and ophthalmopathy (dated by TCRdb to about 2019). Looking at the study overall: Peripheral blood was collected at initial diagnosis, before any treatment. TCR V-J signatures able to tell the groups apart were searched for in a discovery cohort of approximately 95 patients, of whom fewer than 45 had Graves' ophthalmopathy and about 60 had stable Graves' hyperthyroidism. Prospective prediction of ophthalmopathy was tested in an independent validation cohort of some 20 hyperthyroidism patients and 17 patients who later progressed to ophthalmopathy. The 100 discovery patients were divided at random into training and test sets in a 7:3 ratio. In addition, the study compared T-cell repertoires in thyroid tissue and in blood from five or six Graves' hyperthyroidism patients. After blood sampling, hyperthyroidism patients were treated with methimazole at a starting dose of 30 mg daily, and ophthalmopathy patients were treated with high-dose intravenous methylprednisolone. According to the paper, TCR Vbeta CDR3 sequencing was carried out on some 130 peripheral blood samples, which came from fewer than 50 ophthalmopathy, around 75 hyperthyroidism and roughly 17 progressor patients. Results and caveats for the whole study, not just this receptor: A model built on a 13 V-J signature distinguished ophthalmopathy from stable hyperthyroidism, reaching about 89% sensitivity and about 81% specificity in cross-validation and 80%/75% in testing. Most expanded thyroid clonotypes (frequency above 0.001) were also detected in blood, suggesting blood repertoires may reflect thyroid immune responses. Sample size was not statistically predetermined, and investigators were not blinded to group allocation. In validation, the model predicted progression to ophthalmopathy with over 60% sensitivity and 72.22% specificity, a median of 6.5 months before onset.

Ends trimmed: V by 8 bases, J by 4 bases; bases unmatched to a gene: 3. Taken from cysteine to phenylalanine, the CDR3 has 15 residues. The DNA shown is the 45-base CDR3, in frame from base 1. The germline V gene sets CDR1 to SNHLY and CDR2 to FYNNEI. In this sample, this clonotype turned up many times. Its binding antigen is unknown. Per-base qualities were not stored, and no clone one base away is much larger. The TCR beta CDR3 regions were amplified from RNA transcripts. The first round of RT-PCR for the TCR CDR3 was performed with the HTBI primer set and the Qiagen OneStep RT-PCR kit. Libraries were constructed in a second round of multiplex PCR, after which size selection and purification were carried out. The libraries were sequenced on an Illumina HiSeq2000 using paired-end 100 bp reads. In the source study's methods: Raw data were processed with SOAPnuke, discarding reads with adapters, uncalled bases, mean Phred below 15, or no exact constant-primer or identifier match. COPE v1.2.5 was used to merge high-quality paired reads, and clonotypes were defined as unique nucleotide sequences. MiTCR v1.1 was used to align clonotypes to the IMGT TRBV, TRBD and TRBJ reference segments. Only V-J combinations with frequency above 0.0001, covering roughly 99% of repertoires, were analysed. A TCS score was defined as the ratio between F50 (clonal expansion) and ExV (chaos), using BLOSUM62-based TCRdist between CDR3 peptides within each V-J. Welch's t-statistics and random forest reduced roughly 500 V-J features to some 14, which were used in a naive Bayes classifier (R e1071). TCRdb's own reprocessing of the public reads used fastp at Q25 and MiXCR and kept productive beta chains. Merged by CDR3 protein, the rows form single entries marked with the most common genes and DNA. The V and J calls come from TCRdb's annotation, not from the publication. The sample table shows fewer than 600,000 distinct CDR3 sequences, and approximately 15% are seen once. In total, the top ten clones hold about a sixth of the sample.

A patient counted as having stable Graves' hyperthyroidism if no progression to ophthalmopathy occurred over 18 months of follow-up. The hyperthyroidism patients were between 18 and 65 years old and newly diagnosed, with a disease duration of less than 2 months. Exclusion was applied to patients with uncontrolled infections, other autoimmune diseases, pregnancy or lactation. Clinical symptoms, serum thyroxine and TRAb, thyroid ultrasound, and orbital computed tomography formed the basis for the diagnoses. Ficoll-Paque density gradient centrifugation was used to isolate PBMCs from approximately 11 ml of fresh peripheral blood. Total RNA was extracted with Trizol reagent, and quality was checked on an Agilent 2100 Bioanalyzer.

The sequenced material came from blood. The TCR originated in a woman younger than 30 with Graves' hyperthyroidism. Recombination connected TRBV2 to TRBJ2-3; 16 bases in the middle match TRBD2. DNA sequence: TGTGCCAGCGGGACTAGCGGGAGGGCATCAGATACGCAGTATTTT. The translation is CASGTSGRASDTQYF.